Here is one TCR beta chain with its context. Its antigen remains unidentified. No base quality values were provided; no much bigger clone lies one nucleotide off. This entry is derived from a study of blood T cells in healthy people across ages (dated by TCRdb to the mid-2010s). With regard to the full study: Template switching captured roughly one uniquely barcoded TCR beta cDNA molecule per two T cells in model experiments. To avoid experimental bias, donors of different ages were randomly spread across the sequencing lanes. Age-related changes in TCR beta repertoire diversity were measured in the study by deep sequencing normalized with unique cDNA molecular identifiers. The study analyzed two additional independent replicas of 1 million unique cDNA reads from the same blood draw for two donors, one aged 18 to 30 and one aged 80 or older. Donors were grouped into four age groups: young (average 16 years), middle-aged (around 39), aged (around 60) and long-lived (over 80). Findings and caveats that apply to the study as a whole: Estimates of total diversity based on one million sequenced T cells were considered lower bounds and underestimates. The CMV infection status of donors was not known, potentially confounding age-related changes in expanded clonotypes. The percentage of naive T cells measured by flow cytometry correlated strongly with observed TCR beta diversity. Observed TCR beta diversity per million T cells fell roughly linearly with age, and a significant reduction was already apparent by age roughly 40. Conclusive comparison of naive and antigen-experienced compartments was prevented by the profiling of bulk unsorted PBMCs. Compared with the aged group, more naive CD4+ T cells, fewer expanded clones and increased TCR diversity were shown by the long-lived group, suggesting age selection.

The roughly 39 donors, aged about 6 to 95 years, were systemically healthy Caucasian individuals from Russia. Each donor gave approximately 9.4 milliliters of peripheral blood, drawn into EDTA-treated Vacutainer tubes. PBMCs were isolated by Ficoll-Paque density-gradient centrifugation, with at least 7 million obtained per sample. Trizol reagent was used to extract total RNA from PBMCs, with at least 6 micrograms per sample. The percentages of naive CD45RAhigh/CD27high T cells were determined by flow cytometry on a PBMC aliquot from every donor. The CDR3 has 16 amino acids, counting the end cysteine and phenylalanine. Left in the record is the CDR3 DNA by itself, 48 bases read in frame from the first base. Trimming removed 2 bases from V and 1 base from J, leaving 12 bases between the germline ends. The germline V gene (reference sequence) specifies SEHNR as CDR1 and FQNEAQ as CDR2. The library was produced with 5' RACE. TCRdb records Illumina HiSeq 2500 as the sequencer. A second PCR of about 7 to 12 cycles was performed with a sample-barcoded 5' primer and a J-beta primer mix. Each TCR beta cDNA molecule received a unique molecular identifier from a template-switch 5' adaptor carrying 12 random nucleotides. Each sample yielded at least 2.5 million CDR3-containing paired-end reads. First-strand cDNA was synthesized from all RNA with the Mint cDNA synthesis kit, primed by a TRBC-specific oligonucleotide. Following uracil-DNA glycosylase treatment, a first 18-cycle PCR with universal primers M1SS and BC2_uni_R was performed on all cDNA. Regarding the original processing steps: Each sample was normalized by randomly selecting 1 million high-quality reads, each carrying a distinct molecular identifier. Reads with shared molecular identifiers were discarded instead of being binned into consensus sequences. MiTCR, run with a Q25 quality threshold and the strictest error-elimination algorithm, handled CDR3 identification, clonotype clustering and error correction. A nonparametric unseen species model using Euler transformation provided a lower-bound estimate of total TCR beta diversity. Through fastp at Q25 and MiXCR, TCRdb rebuilt clones from the public reads, retaining in-frame beta chains. Each record represents a unique CDR3 protein, reported with the most common genes and DNA among its rows. TCRdb, not the authors, supplied the V and J calls. The sample data list around 1.1 million distinct CDR3 sequences, and approximately 38% of these were observed just once. The top ten clonotypes cover roughly 14% of the sample.

The rearrangement joined TRBV7-9 to TRBJ1-5; TRBD1 might be the D gene, on 5 matching bases. The sample consisted of blood. The receptor's source is a man between 18 and 35 years old in good health. The CDR3 is CASSLFSGVSNQPQHF. The DNA reads TGTGCCAGCAGCTTATTTTCGGGGGTGAGCAATCAGCCCCAGCATTTT. Reference TRBV7-9 and TRBJ1-5 proteins supply the regions before and after the CDR3; the full variable domain is: DTGVSQNPRHKITKRGQNVTFRCDPISEHNRLYWYRQTLGQGPEFLTYFQNEAQLEKSRLLSDRFSAERPKGSFSTLEIQRTEQGDSAMYLCASSLFSGVSNQPQHFGDGTRLSIL.